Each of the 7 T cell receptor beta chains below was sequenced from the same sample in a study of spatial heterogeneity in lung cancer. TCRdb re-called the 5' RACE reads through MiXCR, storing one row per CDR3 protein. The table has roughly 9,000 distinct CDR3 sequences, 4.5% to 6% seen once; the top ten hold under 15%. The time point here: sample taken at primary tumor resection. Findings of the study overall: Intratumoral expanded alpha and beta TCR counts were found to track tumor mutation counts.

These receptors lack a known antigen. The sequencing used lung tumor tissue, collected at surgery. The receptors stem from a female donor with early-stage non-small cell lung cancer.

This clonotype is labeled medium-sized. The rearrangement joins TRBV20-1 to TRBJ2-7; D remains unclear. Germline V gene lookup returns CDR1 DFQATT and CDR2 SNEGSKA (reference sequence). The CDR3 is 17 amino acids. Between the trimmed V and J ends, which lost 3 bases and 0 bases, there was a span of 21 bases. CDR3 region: CSASASRGGSSSYEQYF. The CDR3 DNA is TGCAGTGCTAGCGCCTCCCGCGGTGGGTCAAGCTCCTACGAGCAGTACTTC.

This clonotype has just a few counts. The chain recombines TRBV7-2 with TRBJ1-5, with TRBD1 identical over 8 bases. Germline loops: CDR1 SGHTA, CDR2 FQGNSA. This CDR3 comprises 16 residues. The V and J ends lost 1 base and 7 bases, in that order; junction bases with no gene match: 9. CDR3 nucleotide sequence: TGTGCCAGCAGCTTAGGGTCGGCAGGGGGCAGGCAGCCCCAGCATTTT. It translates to CASSLGSAGGRQPQHF.

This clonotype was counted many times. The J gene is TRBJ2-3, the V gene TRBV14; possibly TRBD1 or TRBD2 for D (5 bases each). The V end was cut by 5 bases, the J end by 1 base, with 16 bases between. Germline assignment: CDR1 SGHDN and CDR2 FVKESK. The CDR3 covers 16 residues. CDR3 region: CASSGRNRGGTDTQYF. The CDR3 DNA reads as TGTGCCAGCAGCGGGCGGAACAGAGGGGGCACAGATACGCAGTATTTT.

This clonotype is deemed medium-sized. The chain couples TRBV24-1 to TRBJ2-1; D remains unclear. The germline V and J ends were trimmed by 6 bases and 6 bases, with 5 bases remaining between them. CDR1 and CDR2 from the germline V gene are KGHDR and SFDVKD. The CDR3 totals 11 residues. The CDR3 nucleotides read TGTGCCACCAGTCTCCGCAATGAGCAGTTCTTC. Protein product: CATSLRNEQFF.

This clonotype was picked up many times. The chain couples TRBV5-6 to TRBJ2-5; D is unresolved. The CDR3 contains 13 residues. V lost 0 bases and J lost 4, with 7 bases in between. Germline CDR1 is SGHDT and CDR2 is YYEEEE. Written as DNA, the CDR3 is TGTGCCAGCAGCTTGGATCAATCAGAGACCCAGTACTTC. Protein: CASSLDQSETQYF.

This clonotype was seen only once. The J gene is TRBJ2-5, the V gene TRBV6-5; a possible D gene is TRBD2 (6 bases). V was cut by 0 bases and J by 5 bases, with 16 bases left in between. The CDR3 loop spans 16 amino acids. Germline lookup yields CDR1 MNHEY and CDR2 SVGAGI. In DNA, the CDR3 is TGTGCCAGCAGTTACTCGAACCGACTAGGATTGGAGACCCAGTACTTC. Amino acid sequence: CASSYSNRLGLETQYF.

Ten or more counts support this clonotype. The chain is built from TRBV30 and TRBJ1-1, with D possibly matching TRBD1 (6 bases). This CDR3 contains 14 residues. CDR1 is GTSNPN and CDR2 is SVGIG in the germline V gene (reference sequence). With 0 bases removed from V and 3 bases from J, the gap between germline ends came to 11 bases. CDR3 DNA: TGTGCCTGGAGTGTCCTAACAGGGCACACTGAAGCTTTCTTT. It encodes CAWSVLTGHTEAFF.